A single sample is the source of the 3 T cell receptor beta chains below, sequenced in a study of shared clonotypes between healthy human individuals. The assay was immunoSEQ multiplex PCR, and TCRdb's table has in-frame clones only and misses some. The table includes some 2 million clones, 85% to 95% detected once. Sequences were obtained from naive CD4+ T cells sorted from blood. Subset in this sample: CD45RA+ positively selected. Source of these receptors: a man between 18 and 29 years old in good health.

This chain connects TRBV4-1 to TRBJ1-3, with a possible D match to TRBD1 (5 bases). The V end was cut by 4 bases, the J end by 7 bases, with 11 bases between. CDR3 length: 13 residues. In germline, CDR1 is MGHRA, CDR2 YSYEKL. The CDR3 is CASSPLGLNTIYF. CDR3 DNA sequence: TGCGCCAGCAGCCCCCTGGGACTCAACACCATATATTTT.

This chain connects TRBV4-1 to TRBJ1-6, with D possibly being TRBD1 (6 bases). Looked up from germline, CDR1 is MGHRA and CDR2 is YSYEKL. V was shortened by 1 base and J by 11 bases, with 15 bases between the two germline ends. The CDR3 consists of 15 residues. The CDR3 protein is CASSQGGQGITPLHF. CDR3 coding DNA: TGCGCCAGCAGCCAAGGGGGGCAGGGGATCACACCCCTCCACTTT.

This clone has just one count. The chain has TRBV2 and TRBJ2-7; D call uncertain. Trimming pared 10 bases from V and 2 bases from J, leaving 6 bases between. Looked up from germline, CDR1 is SNHLY and CDR2 is FYNNEI. The CDR3 covers 10 residues. CDR3 bases: TGTGCCATGGGGACCTACGAGCAGTACTTC. Translating gives CAMGTYEQYF.